The rows below give T cell receptor beta chains drawn from one sample of a study of T cells after yellow fever vaccination. MiXCR, applied by TCRdb to the 5' RACE reads, yields one record per CDR3 protein. Among some 670,000 distinct CDR3 sequences listed, 9% to 15% were seen once. The specimen was PBMCs, collected on the day of the yellow fever booster vaccination. These receptors were collected from a man under 40 who received the YFV17D yellow fever vaccine. CDR3s include the opening cysteine and the closing phenylalanine or tryptophan. A D gene is named only where the DNA matches it firmly. Where a row states a size, it is once, few, many or the class of an expanded clone; other rows omit it.

V	J	D	size	DNA	CDR3
TRBV28	TRBJ1-5	-	few	TGTGCCAGCAGTTTTTCTAGGATTCAGCCCCAGCATTTT	CASSFSRIQPQHF
TRBV6-2/TRBV6-3	TRBJ2-1	TRBD2	few	TGTGCCAGCAGTTACGGTGGACTAGCGGGAGGAGCTAATGAGCAGTTCTTC	CASSYGGLAGGANEQFF
TRBV20-1	TRBJ2-7	-	few	TGCAGTGCTAGTTCGGGTAGCGGAAGCTCCTACGAGCAGTACTTC	CSASSGSGSSYEQYF
TRBV20-1	TRBJ2-1	TRBD1	-	TGCAGTGCTAGGAGGGGACAGGGGGCACACAATGAGCAGTTCTTC	CSARRGQGAHNEQFF
TRBV9	TRBJ2-3	-	-	TGTGCCAGCAGCTTCCTTTCCGAGGGTACAGATACGCAGTATTTT	CASSFLSEGTDTQYF
TRBV7-2	TRBJ2-7	-	many	TGTGCCAGCAGCTCCCTTAACGAGCAGTACTTC	CASSSLNEQYF
TRBV30	TRBJ2-3	-	few	TGTGCCTGGAAGGGGGAGAGCACAGATACGCAGTATTTT	CAWKGESTDTQYF
TRBV11-2	TRBJ2-1	TRBD1	-	TGTGCCAGCAGCTCAAGACGGGACAGCAGGCAGTTCTTC	CASSSRRDSRQFF
TRBV5-1	TRBJ2-1	TRBD1	many	TGCGCCACCCTTCCCGGGACAGGTGCCTACAATGAGCAGTTCTTC	CATLPGTGAYNEQFF
TRBV11-3	TRBJ2-1	-	few	TGTGCCAGCAGCCAACGTGCGGAGGTCTACAATGAGCAGTTCTTC	CASSQRAEVYNEQFF
TRBV11-2	TRBJ2-5	TRBD2	-	TGTGCCAGCAGCTTAGATCGGACTAGCGGATGGAGGCAAGAGACCCAGTACTTC	CASSLDRTSGWRQETQYF
TRBV6-2/TRBV6-3	TRBJ2-7	-	few	TGTGCCAGCACAGCCCCGGGAGTTGGGTACGAGCAGTACTTC	CASTAPGVGYEQYF
TRBV6-5	TRBJ2-7	TRBD1	few	TGTGCCAGCAGTTACTCTGGGACAGGGGGCTTCGAGCAGTACTTC	CASSYSGTGGFEQYF
TRBV10-3	TRBJ2-5	TRBD2	-	TGTGCCATCAGTCGTGCCGAGCGGGAGGCCCAAGAGACCCAGTACTTC	CAISRAEREAQETQYF
TRBV29-1	TRBJ2-7	-	few	TGCAGCGTTGTGGGAAGCTCCTACGAGCAGTACTTC	CSVVGSSYEQYF
TRBV24-1	TRBJ2-2	-	few	TGTGCCACCAGTGATTCAGGACTACCGGGGACCGGGGAGCTGTTTTTT	CATSDSGLPGTGELFF
TRBV9	TRBJ2-1	-	-	TGTGCCAGCAGCGCGGCCGGGACTGTCTCCTACAATGAGCAGTTCTTC	CASSAAGTVSYNEQFF
TRBV6-2/TRBV6-3	TRBJ2-3	-	-	TGTGCCAGCAGTTACTCCCGCCGATCCACGGATACGCAGTATTTT	CASSYSRRSTDTQYF
TRBV6-1	TRBJ1-1	-	few	TGTGCCAGCAGACCTGGTCCCACGGGGACTGAAGCTTTCTTT	CASRPGPTGTEAFF
TRBV20-1	TRBJ2-7	TRBD1	few	TGCAGTGCCCCAAAGGGGGCAATCCCCGAGCAGTACTTC	CSAPKGAIPEQYF
TRBV5-4	TRBJ2-1	TRBD2	-	TGTGCCAGCAGCGATACTAGCGGGAGGGAAGGCAATGAGCAGTTCTTC	CASSDTSGREGNEQFF
TRBV5-8	TRBJ2-5	-	few	TGTGCCAGCAGGGACAGCGGAGCCTCTTCGATAACGGGGACCCAGTACTTC	CASRDSGASSITGTQYF
TRBV18	TRBJ2-5	-	few	TGTGCCAGCTCACCTCCAGCGGATTTTAAGACCCAGTACTTC	CASSPPADFKTQYF
TRBV20-1	TRBJ2-7	TRBD2	-	TGCAGTGCTATAACTTCAGCGGGAGGAAGGTACGAGCAGTACTTC	CSAITSAGGRYEQYF
TRBV9	TRBJ2-2	-	few	TGTGCCAGCAGCGTACTGGCTGCAGAAGGGGAGCTGTTTTTT	CASSVLAAEGELFF
TRBV18	TRBJ2-5	-	many	TGTGCCAGCTCACCTCTGCAGGAAGAGACCCAGTACTTC	CASSPLQEETQYF
TRBV5-1	TRBJ1-2	TRBD1	few	TGCGCCAGCAGCCCGGACAGGCCTAACTATGGCTACACCTTC	CASSPDRPNYGYTF
TRBV6-5	TRBJ2-3	TRBD2	few	TGTGCCAGCAGTTCTCTAGCGGGTAGTGGCACAGATACGCAGTATTTT	CASSSLAGSGTDTQYF
TRBV6-1	TRBJ2-6	-	-	TGTGCCTGGCGGGACGCCCTTACTGGGGCCAACGTCCTGACTTTC	CAWRDALTGANVLTF
TRBV6-5	TRBJ1-3	-	-	TGTGCCAGCAGTTACTTACCCCCACAGGGAGTTCCAAACACCATATATTTT	CASSYLPPQGVPNTIYF
TRBV27	TRBJ1-6	-	-	TGTGCCAGCAGTTCGACAGGAAAAGGAGGTTCACCCCTCCACTTT	CASSSTGKGGSPLHF
TRBV7-9	TRBJ2-7	-	few	TGTGCCAGCAGCTCCCAGAGGGGTGCGGTAAGCGAGCAGTACTTC	CASSSQRGAVSEQYF
TRBV6-2/TRBV6-3	TRBJ2-5	TRBD2	-	TGTGCCAGCGGGGGACTAGCGGGAGTCACAGAGACCCAGTACTTC	CASGGLAGVTETQYF
TRBV30	TRBJ2-3	TRBD2	-	TGTGCCTGGAGTGTACGAAGGACTAGCGGGACCCCAGATACGCAGTATTTT	CAWSVRRTSGTPDTQYF
TRBV6-5	TRBJ2-5	-	many	TGTGCCAGCAGTTTTTGGAGCCTCCAAGAGACCCAGTACTTC	CASSFWSLQETQYF
TRBV20-1	TRBJ2-7	TRBD1	-	TGCTGCGCTAGAGGTCAGGGGGCGACCCTTTCCTACGAGCAGTACTTC	CCARGQGATLSYEQYF
TRBV5-1	TRBJ2-5	-	-	TGCGCCAGCAGGAGTGGGGCGGATCAAGAGACCCAGTACTTC	CASRSGADQETQYF
TRBV6-2/TRBV6-3	TRBJ2-1	TRBD2	few	TGTGCCAGCAGGATGACTAGCGGGAGCTCGTTCTCCTACAATGAGCAGTTCTTC	CASRMTSGSSFSYNEQFF
TRBV5-1	TRBJ1-2	-	few	TGCGCCAGCAGCTTGGGCAGGGTTGGCGGCTACACCTTC	CASSLGRVGGYTF
TRBV7-8	TRBJ1-2	TRBD1	few	TGTGCCAGCAGCTCTCAGATCGACAGGGTCTATGGCTACACCTTC	CASSSQIDRVYGYTF
TRBV27	TRBJ2-1	-	-	TGTGCCAGCAGTATGCGGAATAACAATGAGCAGTTCTTC	CASSMRNNNEQFF
TRBV20-1	TRBJ2-3	-	-	TGCAGTGCTAGAGTCAGAGAGGGCGACTACCCCACAGATACGCAGTATTTT	CSARVREGDYPTDTQYF
TRBV5-1	TRBJ2-7	TRBD1	-	TGCGCCAGCAGCTGGGGGACGGGACAGGGGGCGCTTGAGCAGTACTTC	CASSWGTGQGALEQYF
TRBV15	TRBJ2-2	-	few	TGTGCCACCAGCTCCCCCGCCATTACTAGATCAGTCGGGGAGCTGTTTTTT	CATSSPAITRSVGELFF
TRBV7-2	TRBJ2-4	-	many	TGTGCCAGCTCATCGGGGCACCCCAACATTCAGTACTTC	CASSSGHPNIQYF